This TCR beta chain was found in a study of T cell responses to AZD1222 COVID-19 vaccine. Points from the study as a whole: Across the whole spike, CD4 TCRs peaked at regions 160-218 and 743-854.

Regarding this clone: The antigen is unknown.

V gave up 6 bases and J gave up 5 bases; unmatched junction bases: 7. The CDR3 runs to 15 residues. Germline V gives CDR1 MNHEY, CDR2 SMNVEV (reference sequence). The data were produced by immunoSEQ multiplex PCR, yet TCRdb's version contains in-frame clones alone and is incomplete. The sample holds 40,000 to 55,000 clones, 80% to 90% seen once. Sequencing used peripheral blood, obtained 28 days after the second AZD1222 dose. The TCR originated in an adult who received the AZD1222 COVID-19 vaccine. The chain joins TRBV27 to TRBJ2-1, with 10 bases aligning to TRBD2. The CDR3 spells CASSIPGLAHNEQFF. The CDR3 nucleotides are TGTGCCAGCAGCATACCGGGACTAGCGCACAATGAGCAGTTCTTC.